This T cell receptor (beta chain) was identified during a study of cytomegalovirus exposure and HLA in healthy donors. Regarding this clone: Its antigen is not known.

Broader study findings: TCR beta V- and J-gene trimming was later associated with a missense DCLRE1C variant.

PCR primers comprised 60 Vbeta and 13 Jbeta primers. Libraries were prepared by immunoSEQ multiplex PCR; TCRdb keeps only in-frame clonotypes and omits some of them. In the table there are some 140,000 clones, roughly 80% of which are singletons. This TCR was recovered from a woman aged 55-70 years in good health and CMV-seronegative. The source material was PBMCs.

CDR3: CASSLGGVRKRGDEYF. CDR3 nucleotide sequence: TGTGCCAGCAGCTTGGGGGGCGTTAGAAAGCGGGGGGATGAGTACTTC. The gene calls are TRBV5-6 and TRBJ2-5; 9 positions agree with TRBD2. CDR1 and CDR2 from the germline V gene are SGHDT and YYEEEE. V dropped 0 bases and J dropped 12; count of bases not matched to a gene: 15. CDR3 length: 16 residues. The entire variable domain, with the rest obtained from reference TRBV5-6 and TRBJ2-5, is as follows: DAGVTQSPTHLIKTRGQQVTLRCSPKSGHDTVSWYQQALGQGPQFIFQYYEEEERQRGNFPDRFSGHQFPNYSSELNVNALLLGDSALYLCASSLGGVRKRGDEYFGPGTRLLVL.